A selection of T cell receptor beta chains follows, all from one sample in a study of T-cell reconstitution after alpha-beta-depleted transplantation in children. TCRdb independently ran MiXCR on the PCR reads; one entry per CDR3 protein. This table holds about 690,000 distinct CDR3 sequences, 16% found once. This specimen consisted of PBMCs from the stem cell graft donor, obtained from the stem cell graft. These TCRs come from a human donor who donated a stem cell graft to a child with acute myeloid leukemia. The CDR3 runs from the conserved cysteine through the conserved F or W. Each record gives: clone size, CDR3 length, J gene, D gene, V gene, CDR3 protein, CDR3 DNA. A D gene is named only where the DNA matches it firmly. Clone size is given for some rows only: seen once, a few or many times, or a class if the clone is expanded.

. 14 TRBJ2-1 . TRBV4-1 CASSQGTSYNEQFF TGCGCCAGCAGCCAAGGGACTTCTTACAATGAGCAGTTCTTC
many 14 TRBJ1-2 . TRBV6-5 CASSYGPGTDGYTF TGTGCCAGCAGTTACGGCCCGGGCACGGATGGCTACACCTTC
few 13 TRBJ1-1 . TRBV7-3 CASSPRGDREAFF TGTGCCAGCAGCCCGCGTGGGGATCGAGAAGCTTTCTTT
many 15 TRBJ1-2 TRBD1 TRBV6-1 CASRIGQGINYGYTF TGTGCCAGCAGAATCGGACAGGGAATTAACTATGGCTACACCTTC
many 17 TRBJ1-5 . TRBV20-1 CSARDRQAGSNNQPQHF TGCAGTGCTAGAGATAGGCAGGCCGGATCCAACAATCAGCCCCAGCATTTT
many 15 TRBJ1-2 . TRBV7-8 CASSLAREGGYGYTF TGTGCCAGCAGCTTAGCGAGGGAAGGAGGGTATGGCTACACCTTC
. 16 TRBJ1-2 . TRBV7-9 CASMGEVPPTTYGYTF TGTGCCAGCATGGGGGAAGTACCACCCACCACCTATGGCTACACCTTC
few 13 TRBJ2-7 . TRBV29-1 CSVKRQDSYEQYF TGCAGCGTCAAAAGGCAGGACTCCTACGAGCAGTACTTC
few 17 TRBJ2-2 TRBD1 TRBV5-1 CASSWTGPQQDTGELFF TGCGCCAGCAGCTGGACAGGGCCCCAGCAAGACACCGGGGAGCTGTTTTTT
few 14 TRBJ2-4 . TRBV7-9 CASGPPGSQNIQYF TGTGCCAGCGGACCCCCCGGGTCTCAAAACATTCAGTACTTC
few 13 TRBJ2-2 . TRBV5-1 CATASQNTGELFF TGCGCCACCGCCTCACAGAACACCGGGGAGCTGTTTTTT
. 11 TRBJ1-3 . TRBV12-3/TRBV12-4 CASTSGDTIYF TGTGCCAGCACCTCTGGGGACACCATATATTTT
. 17 TRBJ1-6 . TRBV7-2 CASSLGQGDFYNSPLHF TGTGCCAGCAGCTTAGGTCAGGGTGACTTCTATAATTCACCCCTCCACTTT
many 13 TRBJ1-2 TRBD1 TRBV7-8 CASSSRGHYGYTF TGTGCCAGCAGCTCCAGGGGGCACTATGGCTACACCTTC
. 16 TRBJ2-3 TRBD1 TRBV5-1 CASSSGQGEWTDTQYF TGCGCCAGCAGCTCCGGACAGGGAGAATGGACAGATACGCAGTATTTT
few 14 TRBJ1-6 . TRBV15 CATSREWNGSPLHF TGTGCCACCAGCAGAGAATGGAACGGCTCACCCCTCCACTTT
many 12 TRBJ1-4 . TRBV20-1 CSARDKQGPGVF TGCAGTGCTAGAGATAAACAGGGCCCCGGGGTTTTT
. 17 TRBJ2-3 TRBD1 TRBV20-1 CCGTGGFVSPSTDTQYF TGCTGCGGGACAGGGGGATTCGTGAGCCCTAGCACAGATACGCAGTATTTT
. 12 TRBJ2-1 TRBD1 TRBV2 CAQQGDSNEQFF TGTGCCCAACAGGGGGATTCTAATGAGCAGTTCTTC
few 15 TRBJ1-4 . TRBV2 CASSDAGEGGEKLFF TGTGCCAGCAGTGACGCAGGGGAAGGGGGTGAAAAACTGTTTTTT
few 16 TRBJ1-1 . TRBV11-2 CASSPNRNRLNTEAFF TGTGCCAGCAGCCCTAACAGGAATCGGCTGAACACTGAAGCTTTCTTT
few 15 TRBJ2-7 TRBD1 TRBV12-3/TRBV12-4 CASSLGGQVRGEQYF TGTGCCAGCAGTTTAGGGGGACAGGTGCGCGGCGAGCAGTACTTC
once 13 TRBJ1-5 TRBD1 TRBV7-9 CASTQGARQPQHF TGTGCCAGCACGCAGGGGGCCAGACAGCCCCAGCATTTT
. 15 TRBJ2-7 . TRBV27 CASSTQPRVLYEQYF TGTGCCAGCAGCACCCAGCCCAGGGTTTTGTACGAGCAGTACTTC
. 16 TRBJ2-2 . TRBV4-3 CASSHRRNRNTGELFF TGCGCCAGCAGCCATCGTCGGAACAGGAACACCGGGGAGCTGTTTTTT
many 14 TRBJ2-1 TRBD2 TRBV12-3/TRBV12-4 CASSLAAGVNEQFF TGTGCCAGCAGTTTAGCAGCGGGGGTCAATGAGCAGTTCTTC
many 10 TRBJ1-2 TRBD1 TRBV20-1 CSAQTGVGTF TGCAGTGCTCAGACAGGGGTCGGGACCTTC
once 15 TRBJ2-4 . TRBV3-1 CASSQKASAKNIQYF TGTGCCAGCAGCCAAAAGGCATCAGCCAAAAACATTCAGTACTTC
. 13 TRBJ1-1 . TRBV12-3/TRBV12-4 CASSTGGPTEAFF TGTGCCAGCAGTACCGGGGGGCCCACTGAAGCTTTCTTT
many 12 TRBJ1-5 . TRBV29-1 CSVSLGNQPQHF TGCAGCGTTTCCCTCGGCAATCAGCCCCAGCATTTT
. 11 TRBJ2-1 . TRBV20-1 CSAHPTDEQFF TGCAGTGCCCACCCGACGGATGAGCAGTTCTTC
. 14 TRBJ2-5 TRBD2 TRBV5-5 CASSLSAGVQTQYF TGTGCCAGCAGCTTGTCTGCGGGAGTCCAGACCCAGTACTTC
many 14 TRBJ1-5 . TRBV12-3/TRBV12-4 CASSLTQINQPQHF TGTGCCAGCAGTTTAACCCAAATCAATCAGCCCCAGCATTTT
. 15 TRBJ1-5 . TRBV20-1 CSASPRAGLNQPQHF TGCAGTGCTTCTCCCAGGGCAGGGCTTAATCAGCCCCAGCATTTT
few 15 TRBJ2-7 TRBD2 TRBV7-2 CASSWDSGGANEQYF TGTGCCAGCAGCTGGGATAGCGGGGGGGCCAACGAGCAGTACTTC
many 12 TRBJ1-1 . TRBV7-6 CASRNGDTEAFF TGTGCCAGCAGGAATGGGGACACTGAAGCTTTCTTT
. 16 TRBJ2-1 . TRBV20-1 CSARLGDWLVLNEQFF TGCAGTGCAAGGCTGGGGGACTGGCTTGTATTGAATGAGCAGTTCTTC